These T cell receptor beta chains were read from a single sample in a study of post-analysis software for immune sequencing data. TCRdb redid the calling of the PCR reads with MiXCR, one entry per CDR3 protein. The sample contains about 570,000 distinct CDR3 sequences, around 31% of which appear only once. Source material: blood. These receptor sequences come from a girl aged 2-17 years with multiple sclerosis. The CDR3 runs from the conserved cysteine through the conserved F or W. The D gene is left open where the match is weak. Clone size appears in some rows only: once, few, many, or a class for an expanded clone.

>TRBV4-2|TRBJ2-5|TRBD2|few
TGTGCCAGCAGCCCCGGAGCGGCTAGCGGTCAAGAGACCCAGTACTTC
CASSPGAASGQETQYF
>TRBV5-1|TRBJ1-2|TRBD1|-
TGCGCCAGCAGCTCGACAGGGACTGGCTACACCTTC
CASSSTGTGYTF
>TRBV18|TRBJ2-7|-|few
TGTGCCAGCTCACCAATTACAGGCAACTACGAGCAGTACTTC
CASSPITGNYEQYF
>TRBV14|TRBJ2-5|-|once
TGTGCCAGCAGCCATGGGACATGGGTCGATGAGCAGTACTTC
CASSHGTWVDEQYF
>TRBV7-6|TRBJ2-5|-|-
TGTGCCAGCAGCTTAATACGGGCCGAGACCCAGTACTTC
CASSLIRAETQYF
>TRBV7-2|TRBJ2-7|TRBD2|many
TGTGCCAGCAGCGGGGGACTAGCGGGGGGCTACGAGCAGTACTTC
CASSGGLAGGYEQYF
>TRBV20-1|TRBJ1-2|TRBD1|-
TGCAGTGCCAGGGACAGTTCTAACTATGGCTACACCTTC
CSARDSSNYGYTF
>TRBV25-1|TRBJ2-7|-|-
TGTGCCAGCAGTGAATATGTGGTGGGGGGCGACGAGCAGTACTTC
CASSEYVVGGDEQYF
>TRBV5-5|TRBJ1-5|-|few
TGTGCCAGCCAATACACACCGGGAGGAAGCAATCAGCCCCAGCATTTT
CASQYTPGGSNQPQHF
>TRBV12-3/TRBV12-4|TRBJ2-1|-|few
TGTGCCAGCGGAATGGGGGGGGCCTGGAATGAGCAGTTCTTC
CASGMGGAWNEQFF
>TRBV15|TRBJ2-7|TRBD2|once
TGTGCCACCAGCGGCGGACTAGCAGCCTACGAGCAGTACTTC
CATSGGLAAYEQYF
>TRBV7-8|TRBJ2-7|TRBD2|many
TGTGCCAGCAGCCTTATACCGGGACTAGTTCTCTACGAGCAGTACTTC
CASSLIPGLVLYEQYF
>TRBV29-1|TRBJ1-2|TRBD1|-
TGCAGCGTCACCGGGACAGTCCGTTCTAACTATGGCTACACCTTC
CSVTGTVRSNYGYTF
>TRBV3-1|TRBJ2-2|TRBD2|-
TGTGCCAGCAGCCCCCAAGGAGCGGGGGTCGAGAACACCGGGGAGCTGTTTTTT
CASSPQGAGVENTGELFF
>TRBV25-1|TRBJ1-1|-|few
TGTGCCAGCAAGGGAGGGACTGAAGCTTTCTTT
CASKGGTEAFF
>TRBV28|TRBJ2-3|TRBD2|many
TGTGCCAGCAGATCACTAGCGGTCACAGATACGCAGTATTTT
CASRSLAVTDTQYF
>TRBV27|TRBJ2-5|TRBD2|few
TGTGCCAGCTCCTCGGGAGCGGGGGCGAAGACCCAGTACTTC
CASSSGAGAKTQYF
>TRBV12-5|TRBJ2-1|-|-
TGTGCTAGTGGTTTGGACACCTTCTACAATGAGCAGTTCTTC
CASGLDTFYNEQFF
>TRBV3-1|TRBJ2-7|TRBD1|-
TGTGCCAGCAGCCAACCGGGACAGGGACCCTACGAGCAGTACTTC
CASSQPGQGPYEQYF
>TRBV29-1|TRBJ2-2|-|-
TGCAGCGTTGCCCCCCCGGGGATCGGGGAGCTGTTTTTT
CSVAPPGIGELFF
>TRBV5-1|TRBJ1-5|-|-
TGCGCCAGCAGCTTGGATGGGAGTCAGCCCCAGCATTTT
CASSLDGSQPQHF
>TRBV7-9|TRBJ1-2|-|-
TGTGCCAGCAGCCAGGGGTTCGCCTATGGCTACACCTTC
CASSQGFAYGYTF
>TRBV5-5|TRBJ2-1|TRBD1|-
TGTGCCGGCAGCCCTATCCCTTTGACGACAGGGGATGTTCGGGAGCAGTTCTTC
CAGSPIPLTTGDVREQFF
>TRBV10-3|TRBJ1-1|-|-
TGTGCCATCAGTCCCCTGGACGGATACATGAACACTGAAGCTTTCTTT
CAISPLDGYMNTEAFF
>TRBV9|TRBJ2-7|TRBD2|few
TGTGCCAGCAGCGCAGCGGGGGGTACCTACGAGCAGTACTTC
CASSAAGGTYEQYF
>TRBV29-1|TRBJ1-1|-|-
TGCAGCGTTGAGCCAGGTGAGACCACTGAAGCTTTCTTT
CSVEPGETTEAFF
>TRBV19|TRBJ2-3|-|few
TGTGCCAGTAGTCTTCTCGGACAGCCTTCCACAGATACGCAGTATTTT
CASSLLGQPSTDTQYF
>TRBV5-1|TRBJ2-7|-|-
TGCGCCAGCAGCTTAGACGGGGACGAGCAGTACTTC
CASSLDGDEQYF
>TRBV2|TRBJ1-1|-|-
TGTGCCAGCAGTTTCTTCTACGCGGCGGCTGAAGCTTTCTTT
CASSFFYAAAEAFF
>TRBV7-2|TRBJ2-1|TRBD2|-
TGTGCCAGCAGCTTAGTATGGGGGCCTAGCGGGGGTTACAATGAGCAGTTCTTC
CASSLVWGPSGGYNEQFF
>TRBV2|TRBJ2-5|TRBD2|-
TGTGCCAGCAGTGCTGAACTAGCGGGTAATGAGCAGTACTTC
CASSAELAGNEQYF
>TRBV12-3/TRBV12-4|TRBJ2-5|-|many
-
CASSFLETQYF
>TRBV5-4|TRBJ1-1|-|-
TGTGCCAGCAGCCAACACCCCGTTACCGCTGAAGCTTTCTTT
CASSQHPVTAEAFF
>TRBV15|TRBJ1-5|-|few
TGTGCCACCAGCAGAGATGGGCAGGGGAATCAGCCCCAGCATTTT
CATSRDGQGNQPQHF
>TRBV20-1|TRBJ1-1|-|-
TGCAGTGCTAGAGATCGACTTTTGAACACTGAAGCTTTCTTT
CSARDRLLNTEAFF
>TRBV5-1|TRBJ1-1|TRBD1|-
TGCGCCAGCAGCTGGGGACAGGAGAGCACTGAAGCTTTCTTT
CASSWGQESTEAFF
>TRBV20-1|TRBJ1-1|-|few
TGCAGTGCCCGGGGGGATGAAGGGAACACTGAAGCTTTCTTT
CSARGDEGNTEAFF
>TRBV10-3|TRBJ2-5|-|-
TGTGCCATCAGTGACCCAACCCTCCGGGAGACCCAGTACTTC
CAISDPTLRETQYF
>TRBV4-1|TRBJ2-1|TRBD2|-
TGCGCCAGCAGCCATATACTAGGACTAGCGGGGGGTTACAATGAGCAGTTCTTC
CASSHILGLAGGYNEQFF
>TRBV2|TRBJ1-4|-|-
TGTGCCAGCAGTGAATACGAGGGACATCTGTTTTTT
CASSEYEGHLFF
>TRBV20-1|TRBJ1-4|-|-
TGCAGTGCTAGACCTGCGGACGGGTCAACTAATGAAAAACTGTTTTTT
CSARPADGSTNEKLFF
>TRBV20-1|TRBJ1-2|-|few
TGCAGTGCAAGGAGGGCCATACAGGGCGGCTATGGCTACACCTTC
CSARRAIQGGYGYTF
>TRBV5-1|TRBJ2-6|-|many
TGCGCCAGCAGCTTGGGCCCTGGGGCCAACGTCCTGACTTTC
CASSLGPGANVLTF
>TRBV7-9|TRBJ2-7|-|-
TGTGCCAGCAGCTTATTGTCGGGGGCTGGGGAGCAGTACTTC
CASSLLSGAGEQYF
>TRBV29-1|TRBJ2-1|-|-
TGCAGCGTTGAAGGGGACCAGAGCTACAATGAGCAGTTCTTC
CSVEGDQSYNEQFF
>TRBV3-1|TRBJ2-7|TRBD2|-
TGTGCCAGCAGCCAAGAGAGCGGGGGGCCTCCCTACGAGCAGTACTTC
CASSQESGGPPYEQYF
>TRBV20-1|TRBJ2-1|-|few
TGCAGTGCATGGGGGCCCTCCTACAATGAGCAGTTCTTC
CSAWGPSYNEQFF
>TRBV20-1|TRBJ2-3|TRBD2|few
TGCAGTGCTAGAGATCAGGAGCGGGGAACAGATACGCAGTATTTT
CSARDQERGTDTQYF
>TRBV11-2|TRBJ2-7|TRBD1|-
TGTGCCAGCAGCACCCGGACAGGGGTGAGAGAGCAGTACTTC
CASSTRTGVREQYF
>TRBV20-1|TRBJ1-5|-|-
TGCAGTGCTAGAGAACCGGGTAGCAATCAGCCCCAGCATTTT
CSAREPGSNQPQHF
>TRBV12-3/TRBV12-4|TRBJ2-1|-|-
TGTGCCAGCAGTTTGGAGAAAGGAAGGGGCTACAATGAGCAGTTCTTC
CASSLEKGRGYNEQFF